This record looks at one T cell receptor beta chain sequence and its context. From germline, CDR1 is MNHEY and CDR2 SMNVEV (reference sequence). The CDR3 length is 14 residues. J lost 7 bases, V lost 5 bases, and 9 bases had no gene match. The data originate from a study of cytomegalovirus exposure and HLA in healthy donors. The PCR made use of 60 Vbeta and 13 Jbeta primers. TCRdb's copy holds only in-frame clones and misses some; the assay was immunoSEQ multiplex PCR. The sample holds about 190,000 clones, 75% to 90% seen once. The TCR comes from a woman in her forties or fifties in good health and CMV-seropositive. The chain combines TRBV27 with TRBJ1-1; 8 bases fit TRBD1. Sequenced input: PBMCs. The CDR3 nucleotides read TGTGCCAGCAGTCAGGACAGGGAAGGTAGTGAAGCTTTCTTT. Protein product: CASSQDREGSEAFF.